The sample holds a few counts of the clone carrying this T cell receptor (beta chain). The antigen is unknown. Individual cDNA molecules (in the library) carried attached unique molecular identifiers. In the source study's methods: Samples held a median of around 100,000 TCRs, range roughly 23,224–750,000. A single record per CDR3 protein comes from TCRdb applying MiXCR to the RACE reads. The V and J calls and clone size are TCRdb's, not the authors'. The sample contains roughly 130,000 distinct CDR3 sequences, approximately 8.3% of which appear only once. The record originates from a study of human T cells and chemical hapten exposure. Study at large: Small discrepancies in pooled library volume mainly accounted for the varying TCR yields per sample.

Study observations and caveats: No change in TCRs above 1 in 1000 frequency was produced by DPC sensitization.

The ends were cut back, 6 bases at V and 3 bases at J, with 12 bases in the middle. The CDR3 length is 13 residues. Germline CDR1 MNHEY, CDR2 SVGAGI. As to time point: healthy volunteer bleed at 2 weeks. Total RNA was isolated from unfractionated whole blood. V is TRBV6-5 and J is TRBJ2-7; either TRBD1 or TRBD2 may fit D (5 bases each). Specimen: whole blood. This TCR was recovered from a male donor in good health. Some clones in this sample may be carry-over from other donors' samples. CDR3 DNA: TGTGCCAGCAGCCCGGGACGCCTCTACGAGCAGTACTTC. It is translated as CASSPGRLYEQYF.